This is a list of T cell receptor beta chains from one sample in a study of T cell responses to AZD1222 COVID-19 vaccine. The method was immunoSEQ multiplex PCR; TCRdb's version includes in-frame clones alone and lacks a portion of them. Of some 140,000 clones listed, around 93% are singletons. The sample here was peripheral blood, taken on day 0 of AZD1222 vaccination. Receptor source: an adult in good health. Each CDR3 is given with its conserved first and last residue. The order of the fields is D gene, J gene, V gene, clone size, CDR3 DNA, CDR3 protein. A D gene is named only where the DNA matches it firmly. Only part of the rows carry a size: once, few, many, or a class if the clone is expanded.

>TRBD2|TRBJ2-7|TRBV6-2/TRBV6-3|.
TGTGCCAGCAGCCCCTTAGAGGGGAGGGGAAAGCGTGGCGAGCAGTACTTC
CASSPLEGRGKRGEQYF
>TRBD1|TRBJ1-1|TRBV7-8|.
TGTGCCAGCAGCTTAGGAGGGGGACAGGGGGTGACTGAAGCTTTCTTT
CASSLGGGQGVTEAFF
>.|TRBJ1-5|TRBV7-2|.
TGTGCCAGCAGCTTCTCGACACCTCTTTTTCGAAATCAGCCCCAGCATTTT
CASSFSTPLFRNQPQHF
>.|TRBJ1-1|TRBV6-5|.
TGTGCCAGCAGTTACGGGGTGTTGACTGAAGCTTTCTTT
CASSYGVLTEAFF
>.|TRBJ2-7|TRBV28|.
TGTGCCAGCAGTCCACCAGGACCGGCCTACGAGCAGTACTTC
CASSPPGPAYEQYF
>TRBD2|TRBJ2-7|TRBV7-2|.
TGTGCCAGCAGCCAAGATCGAGCGGGAAGAAAGCAGTACTTC
CASSQDRAGRKQYF
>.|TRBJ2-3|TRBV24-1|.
TGTGCCACCAGTGGGGCCCGGACGCTTGAACCTAGCACAGATACGCAGTATTTT
CATSGARTLEPSTDTQYF
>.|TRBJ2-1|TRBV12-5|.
TGTGCTAGTGGTTCCCCCACGCTACACTACACGGGTGAGCAGTTCTTC
CASGSPTLHYTGEQFF
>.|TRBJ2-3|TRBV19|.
TGTGCCACCCATCCTACGACCGGCGGGGCCACAGATACGCAGTATTTT
CATHPTTGGATDTQYF
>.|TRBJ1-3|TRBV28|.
TGTGCCAGCAGTCCAGGGGCTGGAAACACCATATATTTT
CASSPGAGNTIYF
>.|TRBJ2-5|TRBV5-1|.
TGCGCCAGCAGCTTGGAATCCCACAGGGTGGGAGAGACCCAGTACTTC
CASSLESHRVGETQYF
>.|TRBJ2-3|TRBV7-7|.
TGTGCCAGCAGCTTAGACGGCACAGATACGCAGTATTTT
CASSLDGTDTQYF
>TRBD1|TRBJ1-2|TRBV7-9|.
TGTGCCAGCAGCTTGACAGGGGGCCATGGCTACACCTTC
CASSLTGGHGYTF
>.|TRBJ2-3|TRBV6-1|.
TGTGCCAGCAGTGACGGCAGTTTTAGCACAGATACGCAGTATTTT
CASSDGSFSTDTQYF
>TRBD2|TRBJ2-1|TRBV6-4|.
TGTGCCAGCAGTGCCCAAGGACTAGCGGGGGCTGGTGAGCAGTTCTTC
CASSAQGLAGAGEQFF
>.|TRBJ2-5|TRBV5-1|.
TGCGCCAGCAGCTTCGAGAGAGAGACCCAGTACTTC
CASSFERETQYF
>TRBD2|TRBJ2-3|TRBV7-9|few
TGTGCCAGCAGAGATCTGGGGGGGACCACAGATACGCAGTATTTT
CASRDLGGTTDTQYF
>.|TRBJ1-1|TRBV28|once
TGTGCCAGCAGTTCCGGGCAGGCGGACACTGAAGCTTTCTTT
CASSSGQADTEAFF
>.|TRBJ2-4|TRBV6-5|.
TGTGCCAGCACAGGGGGGGCCAGAAACATTCAGTACTTC
CASTGGARNIQYF
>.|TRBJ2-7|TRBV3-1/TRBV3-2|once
TGTGCCAGCAGCCAAGATCCGGGTTCGGACGAGCAGTACTTC
CASSQDPGSDEQYF
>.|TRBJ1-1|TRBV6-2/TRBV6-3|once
TGTGCCAGCAGTTACCCGAACACTGAAGCTTTCTTT
CASSYPNTEAFF
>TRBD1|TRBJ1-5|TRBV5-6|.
TGTGCCAGCAGCTTGACCCCAGGGGGCATGAGCAATCAGCCCCAGCATTTT
CASSLTPGGMSNQPQHF
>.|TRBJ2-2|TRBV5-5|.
TGTGCCAGCAGCTTGTTCCGGAACACCGGGGAGCTGTTTTTT
CASSLFRNTGELFF
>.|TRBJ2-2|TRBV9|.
TGTGCCAGCAGCGTACTCGAGAACACCGGGGAGCTGTTTTTT
CASSVLENTGELFF
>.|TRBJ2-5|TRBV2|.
TGTGCCAGCAGTGAAGAAGGCGATCACCAGTACTTC
CASSEEGDHQYF
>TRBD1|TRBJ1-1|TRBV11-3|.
TGTGCCAGCAGCTTAGGACAGGGTCTGAACACTGAAGCTTTCTTT
CASSLGQGLNTEAFF
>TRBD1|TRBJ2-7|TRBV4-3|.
TGCGCCAGCAGCCAAGATTATAACAGGGGCGCCTACGAGCAGTACTTC
CASSQDYNRGAYEQYF
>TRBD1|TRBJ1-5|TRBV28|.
TGTGCCAGCAGTGGACAGGGAGGATATCAGCCCCAGCATTTT
CASSGQGGYQPQHF
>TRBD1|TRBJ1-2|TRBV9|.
TGTGCCAGCAGCCCCTCTCCAGGGGGCCTTTACTACACCTTC
CASSPSPGGLYYTF
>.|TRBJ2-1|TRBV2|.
TGTGCCAGCAGTGAAGATACGCCCTTCTACAATGAGCAGTTCTTC
CASSEDTPFYNEQFF
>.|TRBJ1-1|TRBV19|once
TGTGCCAGTAGTATTTTGAGGGGTGAAGCTTTCTTT
CASSILRGEAFF
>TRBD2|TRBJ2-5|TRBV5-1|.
TGCGCCAGCAGCATCAGCGGGAATCAAGAGACCCAGTACTTC
CASSISGNQETQYF
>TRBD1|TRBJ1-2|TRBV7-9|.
TGTGCCAGCAGCCCACAGGGGCTCCCCTCCGGCTACACCTTC
CASSPQGLPSGYTF